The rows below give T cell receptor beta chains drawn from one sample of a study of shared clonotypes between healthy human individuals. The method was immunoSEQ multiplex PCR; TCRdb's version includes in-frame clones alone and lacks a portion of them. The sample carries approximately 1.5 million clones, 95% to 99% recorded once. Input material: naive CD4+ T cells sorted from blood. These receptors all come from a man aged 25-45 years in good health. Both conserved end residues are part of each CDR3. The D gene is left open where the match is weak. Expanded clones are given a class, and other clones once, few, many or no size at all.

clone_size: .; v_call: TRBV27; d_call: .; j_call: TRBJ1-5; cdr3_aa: CASSLSLPLQGRNQPQHF; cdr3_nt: TGTGCCAGCAGTTTATCGCTACCCCTCCAGGGCCGGAATCAGCCCCAGCATTTT
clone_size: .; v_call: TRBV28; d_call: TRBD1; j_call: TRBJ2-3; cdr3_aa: CASSLDRSWSTDTQYF; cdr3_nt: TGTGCCAGCAGCTTGGACAGGAGTTGGAGCACAGATACGCAGTATTTT
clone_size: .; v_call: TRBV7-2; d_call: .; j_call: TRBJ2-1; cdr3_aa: CASSLVLEDEQFF; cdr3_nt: TGTGCCAGCAGCTTAGTACTTGAAGATGAGCAGTTCTTC
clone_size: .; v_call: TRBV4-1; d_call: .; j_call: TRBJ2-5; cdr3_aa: CASSQDTGGWEETQYF; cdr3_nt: TGCGCCAGCAGCCAAGATACGGGGGGCTGGGAAGAGACCCAGTACTTC
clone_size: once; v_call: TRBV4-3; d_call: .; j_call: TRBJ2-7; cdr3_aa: CASSQDQGDEQYF; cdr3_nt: TGCGCCAGCAGCCAAGATCAAGGGGACGAGCAGTACTTC
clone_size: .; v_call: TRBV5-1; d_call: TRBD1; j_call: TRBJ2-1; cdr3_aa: CASSRQGQTGDEQFF; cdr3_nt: TGCGCCAGCAGCCGACAGGGGCAGACAGGCGATGAGCAGTTCTTC
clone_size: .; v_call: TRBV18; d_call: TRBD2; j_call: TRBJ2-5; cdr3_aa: CASSSSGRGETQYF; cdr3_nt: TGTGCCAGCTCATCTAGCGGGAGGGGAGAGACCCAGTACTTC
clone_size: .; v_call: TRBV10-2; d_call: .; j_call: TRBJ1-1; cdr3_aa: CASSAGPGYEAFF; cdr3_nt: TGCGCCAGCAGTGCGGGCCCCGGCTATGAAGCTTTCTTT
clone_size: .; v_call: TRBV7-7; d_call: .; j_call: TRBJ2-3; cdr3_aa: CASSPRAGSTDTQYF; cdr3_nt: TGTGCTAGCAGCCCACGAGCGGGTAGCACAGATACGCAGTATTTT
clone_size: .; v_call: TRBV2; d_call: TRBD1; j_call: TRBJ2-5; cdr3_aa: CASFRDRVLETQYF; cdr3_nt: TGTGCCAGCTTCCGGGACAGAGTTTTGGAGACCCAGTACTTC
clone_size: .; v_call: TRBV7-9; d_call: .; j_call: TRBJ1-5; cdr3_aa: CASSSGPQPQHF; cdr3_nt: TGTGCCAGCAGCTCGGGACCGCAGCCCCAGCATTTT
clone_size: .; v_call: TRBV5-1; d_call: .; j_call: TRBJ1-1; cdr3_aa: CASSLGGVPNTEAFF; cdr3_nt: TGCGCCAGCAGCTTGGGGGGAGTCCCGAACACTGAAGCTTTCTTT
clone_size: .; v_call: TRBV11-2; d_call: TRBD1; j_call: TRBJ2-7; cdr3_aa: CASSLAHSTGSSSYEQYF; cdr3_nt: TGTGCCAGCAGCTTAGCCCATTCGACAGGGTCTAGCTCCTACGAGCAGTACTTC
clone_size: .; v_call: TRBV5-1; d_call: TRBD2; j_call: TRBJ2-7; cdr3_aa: CASSLVTAGDYEQYF; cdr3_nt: TGCGCCAGCAGCTTGGTTACAGCGGGAGACTACGAGCAGTACTTC
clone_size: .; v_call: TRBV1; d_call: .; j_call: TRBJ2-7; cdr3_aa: CTSSQETSGRAIYEQYF; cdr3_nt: TGCACCAGCAGCCAAGAAACTAGCGGGAGGGCCATATACGAGCAGTACTTC
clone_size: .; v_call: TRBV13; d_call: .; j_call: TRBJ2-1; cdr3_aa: CASSPPGPTNSYNEQFF; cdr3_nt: TGTGCCAGCAGCCCCCCTGGGCCGACAAACTCCTACAATGAGCAGTTCTTC
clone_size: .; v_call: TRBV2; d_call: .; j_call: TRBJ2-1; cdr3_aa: CASRPGVEQFF; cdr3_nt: TGTGCCAGCAGGCCAGGGGTTGAGCAGTTCTTC
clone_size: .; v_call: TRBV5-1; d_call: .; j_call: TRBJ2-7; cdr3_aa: CASSLERGSDYEQYF; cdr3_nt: TGCGCCAGCAGCTTGGAAAGGGGTTCTGACTACGAGCAGTACTTC
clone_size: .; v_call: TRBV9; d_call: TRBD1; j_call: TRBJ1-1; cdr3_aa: CASSVRQGAITEAFF; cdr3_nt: TGTGCCAGCAGCGTGCGACAGGGGGCAATTACTGAAGCTTTCTTT
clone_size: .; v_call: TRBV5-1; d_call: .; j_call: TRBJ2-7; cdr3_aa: CASSLAGRTAYEQYF; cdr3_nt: TGCGCCAGCAGCTTGGCCGGGCGGACAGCCTACGAGCAGTACTTC
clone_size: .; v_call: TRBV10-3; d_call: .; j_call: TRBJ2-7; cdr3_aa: CAISGTSYEQYF; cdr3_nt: TGTGCCATCAGTGGGACCTCCTACGAGCAGTACTTC
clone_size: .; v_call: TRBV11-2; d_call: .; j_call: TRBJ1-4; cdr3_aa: CASTPSRSRRLREELFF; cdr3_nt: TGTGCCAGCACCCCTTCCCGGTCTCGCAGACTCCGGGAGGAACTGTTTTTT
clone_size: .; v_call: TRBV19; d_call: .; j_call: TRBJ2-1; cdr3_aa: CASSIGVGNEQFF; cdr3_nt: TGTGCCAGTAGTATAGGCGTAGGTAATGAGCAGTTCTTC
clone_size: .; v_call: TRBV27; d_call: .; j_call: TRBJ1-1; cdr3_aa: CASSKTENTEAFF; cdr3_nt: TGTGCCAGCAGCAAGACAGAGAACACTGAAGCTTTCTTT
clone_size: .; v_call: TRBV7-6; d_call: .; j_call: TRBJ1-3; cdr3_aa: CASSLATTDTIYF; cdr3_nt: TGTGCCAGCAGCTTAGCCACCACGGACACCATATATTTT
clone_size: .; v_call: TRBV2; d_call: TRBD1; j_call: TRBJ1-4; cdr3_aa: CASRAPGQGTGKLFF; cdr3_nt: TGTGCCAGTAGAGCTCCGGGACAGGGTACGGGAAAACTGTTTTTT
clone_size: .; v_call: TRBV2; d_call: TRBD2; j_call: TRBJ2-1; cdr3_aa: CASSETGLQNNEQFF; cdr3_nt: TGTGCCAGTTCAGAGACGGGACTACAAAACAATGAGCAGTTCTTC
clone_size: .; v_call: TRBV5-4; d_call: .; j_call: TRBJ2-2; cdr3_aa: CASSLVLDTGELFF; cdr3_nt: TGTGCCAGCAGCTTGGTTCTTGACACCGGGGAGCTGTTTTTT
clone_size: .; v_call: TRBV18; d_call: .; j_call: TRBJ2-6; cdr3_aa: CASSPLRQSSGANVLTF; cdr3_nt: TGTGCCAGCTCACCACTTCGACAGAGCTCTGGGGCCAACGTCCTGACTTTC
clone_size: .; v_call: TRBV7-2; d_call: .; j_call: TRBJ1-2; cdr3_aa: CASSPPGRGYTF; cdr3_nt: TGTGCCAGCAGTCCCCCGGGGCGCGGCTACACCTTC
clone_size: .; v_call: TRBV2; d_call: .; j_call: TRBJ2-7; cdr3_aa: CASAPPTTGFYEQYF; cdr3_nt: TGTGCCAGCGCCCCCCCCACAACAGGTTTCTACGAGCAGTACTTC
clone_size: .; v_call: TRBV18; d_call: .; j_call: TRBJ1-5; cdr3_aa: CASSPRPGREDSNQPQHF; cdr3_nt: TGTGCCAGCTCACCACGCCCGGGCAGAGAAGATAGCAATCAGCCCCAGCATTTT